These 32 T cell receptor beta chains were all obtained from the same sample, sequenced in a study of shared clonotypes between healthy human individuals. CD45RO negativity and positive selection for CCR7 defined naive CD8 cells, a population that excluded terminally differentiated effector memory CD45RA+ cells. Measured with immunoSEQ multiplex PCR; TCRdb has only the in-frame clones, and not every one. Among about 2.1 million clones listed, about 92% were seen once. The specimen was naive CD8+ T cells from PBMCs. The receptors originated from a man between 18 and 35 years old in good health. Some clones in this sample may be carry-over from other donors' samples.

This chain joins TRBV5-6 and TRBJ2-1; tentatively, D is TRBD2 (6 bases). Germline V gene sequence: CDR1 SGHDT, CDR2 YYEEEE. Trimming removed 2 bases from V and 4 bases from J, with 10 bases in between. This CDR3 comprises 14 residues. Here the CDR3 reads CASSFRGRYNEQFF. CDR3 nucleotides: TGTGCCAGCAGCTTCAGAGGGAGGTACAATGAGCAGTTCTTC.

This clone showed up just once. This sequence joins TRBV7-9 and TRBJ2-7; 16 bases are a match to TRBD2. CDR3 length: 15 amino acids. CDR1 is SEHNR, CDR2 FQNEAQ, per germline (reference sequence). The V gene end was trimmed by 3 bases and the J gene end by 4 bases; junction bases not matched to a gene: 0. In nucleotides, the CDR3 is TGTGCCAGCAGCTTGGGACTAGCGGGAGGGTACGAGCAGTACTTC. It encodes CASSLGLAGGYEQYF.

This clone occurred a few times. The J gene is TRBJ2-6, the V gene TRBV29-1; 10 nucleotides match TRBD2. CDR3 length: 17 amino acids. V trimming: 4 bases; J trimming: 4 bases; junction bases outside the gene matches: 10. Per the germline V gene, CDR1 is SQVTM and CDR2 is ANQGSEA. The CDR3, as DNA: TGCAGCGTTGTTTGGCTAGCGGGAGTCGGCGGGGCCAACGTCCTGACTTTC. Protein product: CSVVWLAGVGGANVLTF. The complete variable domain, with remaining parts taken from reference TRBV29-1 and TRBJ2-6, reads SAVISQKPSRDICQRGTSLTIQCQVDSQVTMMFWYRQQPGQSLTLIATANQGSEATYESGFVIDKFPISRPNLTFSTLTVSNMSPEDSSIYLCSVVWLAGVGGANVLTFGAGSRLTVL.

As concerns this clone: The sample carries other DNA sequences with the same CDR3. The V and J genes are TRBV28 and TRBJ2-7; 9 bases line up with TRBD2. J lost 1 base, V lost 5 bases, and 0 bases had no gene match. Germline values: CDR1 MDHEN, CDR2 SYDVKM. CDR3 length: 13 amino acids. The CDR3 protein is CASSLAGSYEQYF. The CDR3 DNA is TGTGCCAGCAGTCTAGCGGGATCCTACGAGCAGTACTTC.

V and J are TRBV6-5 and TRBJ2-3; maybe TRBD2 (6 bases). Germline V gives CDR1 MNHEY, CDR2 SVGAGI. The ends were cut back, 0 bases at V and 4 bases at J, with 11 bases in the middle. This CDR3 spans 15 amino acids. The CDR3 DNA sequence: TGTGCCAGCAGTTACTCGCGGGAAGTCCCAGATACGCAGTATTTT. Amino acids: CASSYSREVPDTQYF.

The rearrangement links TRBV4-3 to TRBJ2-7; 10 positions match TRBD2. Germline V gives CDR1 LGHNA, CDR2 YSLEER. With 1 base clipped from V and 5 bases from J, the junction kept 8 bases outside the gene matches. The CDR3 is made up of 16 amino acids. Written as DNA, the CDR3 is TGCGCCAGCAGCCAAGGATTTGGTCTAGCGGGGGACGAGCAGTACTTC. It translates to CASSQGFGLAGDEQYF.

This chain uses TRBV11-1 with TRBJ2-1; 11 bases are a match to TRBD1. The CDR3 is 15 residues long. The junction had 8 bases not matched to a gene; V was cut back by 5 bases and J by 8 bases. Germline CDR1 reads SGHAT; CDR2 reads FQDESV (reference sequence). This CDR3 is CASSPGQGARDEQFF. CDR3 DNA: TGTGCCAGCAGCCCAGGACAGGGGGCGCGGGATGAGCAGTTCTTC.

The chain recombines TRBV4-3 with TRBJ2-7, with 7 bases lining up with TRBD1. V gave up 3 bases and J gave up 3 bases; unmatched junction bases: 8. Germline values: CDR1 LGHNA, CDR2 YSLEER. This CDR3 contains 15 residues. CDR3 DNA sequence: TGCGCCAGCAGCCAGCACACCCGGGACAGCTACGAGCAGTACTTC. It is translated as CASSQHTRDSYEQYF.

The rearrangement joins TRBV30 to TRBJ1-2; D is unresolved. Per germline, CDR1 GTSNPN and CDR2 SVGIG (reference sequence). The CDR3 consists of 12 residues. The CDR3 nucleotides read TGTACCCCCGGTGGGGTTGTCCAAGGCTACACCTTC. Amino acids: CTPGGVVQGYTF.

The J gene is TRBJ2-4, the V gene TRBV6-1; no clear D. Looked up from germline, CDR1 is MNHNS and CDR2 is SASEGT. Trimming took 1 base from V and 2 from J, leaving 6 bases between them. CDR3 length: 14 amino acids. The CDR3 DNA reads TGTGCCAGCAGTGAAGGGCCAACCAAAAACATTCAGTACTTC. Translated: CASSEGPTKNIQYF.

The chain is built from TRBV14 and TRBJ2-7, with no clear D. The ends were cut back, 1 base at V and 1 base at J, with 11 bases in the middle. The CDR3 contains 15 residues. Germline V lookup: CDR1 SGHDN, CDR2 FVKESK. The CDR3 spells CASSQGEVLSYEQYF. The DNA of the CDR3 is TGTGCCAGCAGCCAAGGAGAGGTTTTGTCCTACGAGCAGTACTTC.

On this clone itself: This sample includes further DNA sequences coding for the same CDR3. This chain uses TRBV6-1 with TRBJ2-7; 7 bases map to TRBD1. The V gene's germline CDR1 is MNHNS and CDR2 SASEGT. J was trimmed by 1 base and V by 3 bases; bases with no gene match: 3. CDR3 size: 14 residues. The CDR3 spells CASSEAGGSYEQYF. In DNA, the CDR3 is TGTGCCAGCAGTGAGGCAGGGGGTTCCTACGAGCAGTACTTC.

Here the CDR3 reads CASSLETLMNTEAFF. For the CDR3, the DNA is TGTGCCAGCAGCTTAGAGACGCTCATGAACACTGAAGCTTTCTTT. The rearrangement links TRBV7-2 to TRBJ1-1; no clear D. The CDR3 is 15 amino acids. V lost 1 base, J lost 0 bases, and 9 bases lay in between. Looked up from germline, CDR1 is SGHTA and CDR2 is FQGNSA. Filled out from reference TRBV7-2 and TRBJ1-1, the complete variable domain reads GAGVSQSPSNKVTEKGKDVELRCDPISGHTALYWYRQSLGQGLEFLIYFQGNSAPDKSGLPSDRFSAERTGGSVSTLTIQRTQQEDSAVYLCASSLETLMNTEAFFGQGTRLTVV.

This chain joins TRBV7-9 and TRBJ1-4; D gene unclear. The CDR3 spans 14 residues. CDR1 and CDR2 (germline): SEHNR, FQNEAQ (reference sequence). V was clipped by 1 base and J by 7 bases, with 10 bases between them. CDR3 sequence (DNA): TGTGCCAGCAGCTTAGGGGAAGTTGTTGAAAAACTGTTTTTT. The encoded protein is CASSLGEVVEKLFF.

Of note for this clone: The sample has other DNA sequences that encode this CDR3 too. This chain uses TRBV7-6 with TRBJ2-7, with D hard to call. The V and J ends lost 2 bases and 0 bases respectively, with 2 bases between them. Germline loops: CDR1 SGHVS, CDR2 FNYEAQ. This CDR3 region has 12 residues. The CDR3: CASSLSSYEQYF. The CDR3 DNA sequence: TGTGCCAGCAGCTTAAGCTCCTACGAGCAGTACTTC.

The gene calls are TRBV30 and TRBJ2-2; D not resolved. CDR3 length: 13 amino acids. Per germline, CDR1 GTSNPN and CDR2 SVGIG (reference sequence). CDR3 loop: CASFPERDGELFF. The CDR3 nucleotides are TGTGCAAGTTTCCCCGAAAGGGACGGGGAGCTGTTTTTT. Full variable domain (rest looked up from reference TRBV30 and TRBJ2-2): SQTIHQWPATLVQPVGSPLSLECTVEGTSNPNLYWYRQAAGRGLQLLFYSVGIGQISSEVPQNLSASRPQDRQFILSSKKLLLSDSGFYLCASFPERDGELFFGEGSRLTVL.

The gene calls are TRBV30 and TRBJ2-7; TRBD1 is a possible D gene (6 bases). The germline V gene encodes CDR1 GTSNPN and CDR2 SVGIG (reference sequence). This CDR3 spans 13 amino acids. V was clipped by 2 bases and J by 7 bases, with 15 bases between them. The CDR3 protein is CAWSMTGPGEQYF. DNA for the CDR3: TGTGCCTGGAGTATGACAGGTCCAGGGGAGCAGTACTTC. Drawing the rest from reference TRBV30 and TRBJ2-7, the complete variable domain is SQTIHQWPATLVQPVGSPLSLECTVEGTSNPNLYWYRQAAGRGLQLLFYSVGIGQISSEVPQNLSASRPQDRQFILSSKKLLLSDSGFYLCAWSMTGPGEQYFGPGTRLTVT.

J is TRBJ2-7 and V is TRBV7-9, with no clear D. V lost 1 base to trimming and J lost 2 bases, with 6 bases between them. CDR1 and CDR2 (germline): SEHNR, FQNEAQ (reference sequence). The CDR3 contains 13 residues. The CDR3 nucleotides are TGTGCCAGCAGCTTAGAGGTTGCCTACGAGCAGTACTTC. Amino acids: CASSLEVAYEQYF.

The CDR3 coding sequence is TGTGCCAGCAGTCCCGGAGGGTGGAGCAATCAGCCCCAGCATTTT. Its protein is CASSPGGWSNQPQHF. The V call is TRBV27, the J call TRBJ1-5; D remains ambiguous. Germline-derived CDR1 and CDR2 are MNHEY and SMNVEV (reference sequence). The CDR3 covers 15 residues. V was cut by 5 bases and J by 1 base, with 12 bases left in between.

The chain combines TRBV30 with TRBJ2-7; TRBD2 agrees at 9 bases. Germline CDR1 GTSNPN, CDR2 SVGIG (reference sequence). Trimming took 1 base from V and 4 from J; bases not matched to a gene: 8. This CDR3 has 15 residues. The CDR3 DNA follows: TGTGCCTGGAGTGCCCTAGCGGGAATCTCTTACGAGCAGTACTTC. It specifies CAWSALAGISYEQYF.

The gene calls are TRBV27 and TRBJ2-7; tentatively, D is TRBD2 (6 bases). V was clipped by 5 bases and J by 0 bases, with 23 bases between them. This CDR3 has 18 residues. Germline CDR1 and CDR2: MNHEY and SMNVEV (reference sequence). CDR3 protein: CASSLRPDASANSYEQYF. In DNA, the CDR3 is TGTGCCAGCAGTCTCCGGCCCGATGCTAGCGCGAACTCCTACGAGCAGTACTTC.

The genes are TRBV9 and TRBJ2-3; 8 bases are shared with TRBD2. Per germline, CDR1 SGDLS and CDR2 YYNGEE. This CDR3 contains 14 residues. The V and J ends lost 7 bases and 5 bases, in that order; junction bases with no gene match: 9. Written as DNA, the CDR3 is TGTGCCAGCGGTAGCGGGACCACGGGAGATACGCAGTATTTT. Translated, it gives CASGSGTTGDTQYF. Complete variable domain (other parts from reference TRBV9 and TRBJ2-3): DSGVTQTPKHLITATGQRVTLRCSPRSGDLSVYWYQQSLDQGLQFLIQYYNGEERAKGNILERFSAQQFPDLHSELNLSSLELGDSALYFCASGSGTTGDTQYFGPGTRLTVL.

As concerns this clone: This same CDR3 is encoded by further DNA sequences in the sample. The chain joins TRBV11-2 to TRBJ1-1; D is ambiguous. Germline lookup yields CDR1 SGHAT and CDR2 FQNNGV. This CDR3 is built from 11 residues. V was trimmed by 8 bases and J by 8 bases, leaving 12 bases between them. CDR3 residues: CASSLTTEAFF. The CDR3 bases are TGTGCCAGCTCACTCACCACGGAAGCTTTCTTT.

The CDR3 is CASSPPSGGNQPQHF. Written as DNA, the CDR3 is TGTGCCAGCAGCCCCCCTAGTGGCGGCAATCAGCCCCAGCATTTT. This chain uses TRBV7-8 with TRBJ1-5; D not certain. V shed 5 bases and J shed 2 bases, with 13 bases lying between them. Per germline, CDR1 SGHVS and CDR2 FQNEAQ. The CDR3 has 15 amino acids.

The rearrangement joins TRBV2 to TRBJ2-7; a weak D match, TRBD2 (6 bases). The CDR3 is 14 amino acids. Germline assignment: CDR1 SNHLY and CDR2 FYNNEI. Trimming stripped 1 base from V and 1 base from J, with 8 bases between. The CDR3 spells CASSEGRDSYEQYF. As DNA, the CDR3 is TGTGCCAGCAGTGAAGGGCGGGATTCCTACGAGCAGTACTTC.

This rearrangement joins TRBV9 to TRBJ2-7, with 12 bases aligning to TRBD2. The germline CDR1 and CDR2 sequences are SGDLS and YYNGEE. Germline trimming cut 3 bases from V and 5 bases from J; bases unmatched to any gene: 12. This CDR3 is 17 amino acids long. The DNA for the CDR3 is TGTGCCAGCAGCGAATCACCCCTAGCGGGAGGGACCCACGAGCAGTACTTC. It is translated as CASSESPLAGGTHEQYF.

This clone was recorded only once. This rearrangement joins TRBV6-1 to TRBJ2-7, with D perhaps matching TRBD2 (5 bases). Trimming took off 1 base at V and 4 bases at J, with 17 bases between the two ends. The CDR3 totals 16 residues. CDR1 and CDR2 (germline): MNHNS, SASEGT. The CDR3 nucleotides read TGTGCCAGCAGTGAAGGATGGGGAGTCCTAGGGTACGAGCAGTACTTC. Translated: CASSEGWGVLGYEQYF.

The chain is built from TRBV6-5 and TRBJ1-1; no clear D. The V gene lost 4 bases and the J gene lost 6 bases, with 18 bases spanning the gap. CDR1 and CDR2 from the germline V gene are MNHEY and SVGAGI. The CDR3 is 15 residues long. The CDR3 coding sequence is TGTGCCAGCAGTTCCCCTCTGACACCTTGGCCTGAAGCTTTCTTT. It yields the protein CASSSPLTPWPEAFF.

This clone was detected only once. This chain uses TRBV5-1 with TRBJ2-2; tentatively, D is TRBD1 or TRBD2 (5 bases each). Trimming removed 3 bases from V and 1 base from J, with 22 bases in between. Germline assignment: CDR1 SGHRS and CDR2 YFSETQ. This CDR3 region has 19 residues. CDR3 protein: CASSSLGRARRGNTGELFF. CDR3 coding DNA: TGCGCCAGCAGCTCGCTGGGGCGGGCTCGAAGAGGGAACACCGGGGAGCTGTTTTTT. Based on the CDR3 plus reference TRBV5-1 and TRBJ2-2, the full variable domain is KAGVTQTPRYLIKTRGQQVTLSCSPISGHRSVSWYQQTPGQGLQFLFEYFSETQRNKGNFPGRFSGRQFSNSRSEMNVSTLELGDSALYLCASSSLGRARRGNTGELFFGEGSRLTVL.

The chain joins TRBV6-6 to TRBJ2-2, with D perhaps TRBD1 (6 bases). This CDR3 contains 14 residues. The V gene's germline CDR1 is MNHNY and CDR2 SVGAGI (reference sequence). The V end was cut by 3 bases, the J end by 4 bases, with 9 bases between. The CDR3 sequence is CASSYNRVTGELFF. CDR3 sequence (DNA): TGTGCCAGCAGTTATAACAGGGTCACCGGGGAGCTGTTTTTT.

The chain uses TRBV25-1 and TRBJ2-6; D is unresolved. The CDR3 consists of 14 residues. V lost 8 bases and J 2 bases, leaving 10 bases between the germline ends. From germline, CDR1 is MGHDK and CDR2 SYGVNS. This chain's CDR3 is CASLSSTGANVLTF. CDR3 DNA sequence: TGTGCCAGCTTATCCTCTACTGGGGCCAACGTCCTGACTTTC.

The V call is TRBV5-1, the J call TRBJ2-3, with 14 bases that match TRBD2. This CDR3 spans 19 amino acids. Trimming cost V 3 bases and J 4 bases; bases outside gene matches: 13. The V gene's germline CDR1 is SGHRS and CDR2 YFSETQ. The CDR3 bases are TGCGCCAGCAGCTCTTACGGGACTAGCGGGAGAGAGCGCGCAGATACGCAGTATTTT. Residues: CASSSYGTSGRERADTQYF.